In this sample, the clone carrying this T cell receptor beta chain turned up a few times. Its target is not known. The data are from a study of OX40 agonist ivuxolimab in advanced cancers. The CDR3 consists of 15 residues. Germline V gene sequence: CDR1 LGHNA, CDR2 YSLEER. The V segment lost 4 bases and the J segment 8 bases; nucleotides outside the gene matches: 8. Only in-frame clones appear in the TCRdb table, and some are missing; sequencing was by immunoSEQ multiplex PCR. The data show about 62,000 clones, with 70% to 80% seen just once and roughly a tenth held by the top ten. Study-wide findings and caveats: The authors did not determine the antigen specificity of the expanded peripheral T cells.

Sequences were derived from CD4+ or CD8+ T cells sorted from blood, sampled in a trial of the OX40 agonist ivuxolimab. This receptor was obtained from an adult with an advanced solid tumor such as melanoma, head and neck, liver or kidney cancer. The chain is built from TRBV4-3 and TRBJ2-1; 10 positions match TRBD1. The CDR3 bases are TGCGCCAGCAGCCCCCGACAGGGGGCGAGGGATGAGCAGTTCTTC. This translates into CASSPRQGARDEQFF.